This T cell receptor beta chain was documented in a study of T-cell reconstitution after alpha-beta-depleted transplantation in children. Unique molecular identifiers were used to barcode this TCRbeta library. TCRdb recomputed calls from the PCR reads with MiXCR, one row per CDR3 protein. The profile covers 420,000 or so distinct CDR3 sequences, with 9.5% to 13% appearing a single time and approximately 5% taken by the ten largest. A few counts support this clonotype. The CDR3 covers 14 residues. The ends were cut back, 1 base at V and 8 bases at J, with 11 bases in the middle. Sequencing used PBMCs from the stem cell graft donor, obtained from the stem cell graft. V is TRBV12-3 or TRBV12-4 and J is TRBJ2-2; D is unresolved. This clonotype was obtained from a human donor who donated a stem cell graft to a child with acute myeloid leukemia. The CDR3: CASSLGHPGGELFF. Here the CDR3 DNA reads TGTGCCAGCAGTTTAGGGCACCCAGGAGGGGAGCTGTTTTTT.